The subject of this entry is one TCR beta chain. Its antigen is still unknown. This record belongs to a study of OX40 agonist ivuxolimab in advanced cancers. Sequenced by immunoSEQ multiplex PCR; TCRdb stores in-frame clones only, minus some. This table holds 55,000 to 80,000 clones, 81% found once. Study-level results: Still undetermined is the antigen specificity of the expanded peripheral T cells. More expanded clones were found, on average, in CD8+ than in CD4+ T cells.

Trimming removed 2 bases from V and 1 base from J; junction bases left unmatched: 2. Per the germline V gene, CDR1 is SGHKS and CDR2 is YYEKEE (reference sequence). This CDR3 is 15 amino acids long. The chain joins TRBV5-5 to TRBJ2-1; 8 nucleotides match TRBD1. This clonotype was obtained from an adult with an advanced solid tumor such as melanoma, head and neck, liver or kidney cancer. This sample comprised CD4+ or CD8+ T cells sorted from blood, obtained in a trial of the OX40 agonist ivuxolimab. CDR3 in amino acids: CASSFGQGSYNEQFF. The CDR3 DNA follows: TGTGCCAGCAGCTTTGGACAGGGTTCCTACAATGAGCAGTTCTTC.